Given below is one T cell receptor beta chain in context. The V gene's germline CDR1 is MNHEY and CDR2 SVGAGI. The CDR3 runs 15 residues. J was trimmed by 3 bases and V by 8 bases; bases with no gene match: 6. The data were taken from a study of beta chain features in type 1 diabetes. The study reverse transcribed the entire isolated RNA, so it sequenced expressed TCRB transcripts. Data came from immunoSEQ multiplex PCR; TCRdb stores just in-frame clones and leaves some out. The table has 120,000 to 150,000 clones, around 51% seen once; the top ten hold 0.42%. This chain joins TRBV6-5 and TRBJ2-2; TRBD2 aligns across 10 bases. The source is a man aged 18 to 30 in good health. Specimen: Tregs from blood. Here the CDR3 DNA reads TGTGCCAGCCGGGCTAGCGGGAGTTACACCGGGGAGCTGTTTTTT. Its protein is CASRASGSYTGELFF.